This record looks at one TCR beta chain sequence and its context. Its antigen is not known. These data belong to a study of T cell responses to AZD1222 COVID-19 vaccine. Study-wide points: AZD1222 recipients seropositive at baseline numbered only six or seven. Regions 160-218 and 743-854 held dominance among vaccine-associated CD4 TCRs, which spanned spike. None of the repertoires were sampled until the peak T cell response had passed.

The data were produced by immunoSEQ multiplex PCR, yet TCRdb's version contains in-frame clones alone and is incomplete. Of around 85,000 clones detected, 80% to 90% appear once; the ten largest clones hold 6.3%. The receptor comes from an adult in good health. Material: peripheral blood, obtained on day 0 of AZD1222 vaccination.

The CDR3 region has the DNA TGCAGCGTTTTTGAAGGACTTAATCCCTACGAGCAGTACTTC. Protein sequence: CSVFEGLNPYEQYF. V gene TRBV29-1 combines with J gene TRBJ2-7; tentatively, D is TRBD2 (5 bases). Germline CDR1 and CDR2: SQVTM and ANQGSEA. The CDR3 extends over 14 amino acids. V lost 5 bases, J lost 2 bases, and 16 bases lay in between.